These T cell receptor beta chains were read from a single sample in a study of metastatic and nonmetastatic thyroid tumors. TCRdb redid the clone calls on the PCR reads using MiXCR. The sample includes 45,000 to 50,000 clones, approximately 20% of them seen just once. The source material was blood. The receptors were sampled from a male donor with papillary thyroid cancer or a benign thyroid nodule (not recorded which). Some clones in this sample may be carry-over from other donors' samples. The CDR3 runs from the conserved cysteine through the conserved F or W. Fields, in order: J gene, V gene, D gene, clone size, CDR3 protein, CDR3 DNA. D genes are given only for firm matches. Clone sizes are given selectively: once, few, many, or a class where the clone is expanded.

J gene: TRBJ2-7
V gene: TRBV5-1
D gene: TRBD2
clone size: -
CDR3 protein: CASSPLAASSYEQYF
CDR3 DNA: TGCGCCAGCAGCCCCCTAGCGGCTAGCTCCTACGAGCAGTACTTC

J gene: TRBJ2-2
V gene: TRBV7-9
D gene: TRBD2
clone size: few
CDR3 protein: CASSPSGTNTGELFF
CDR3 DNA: TGTGCCAGCAGCCCGAGCGGGACGAACACCGGGGAGCTGTTTTTT

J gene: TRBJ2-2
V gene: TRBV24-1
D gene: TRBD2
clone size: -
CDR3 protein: CATSDPGLAGVAGELFF
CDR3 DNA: TGTGCCACCTCCGATCCGGGACTAGCGGGAGTCGCCGGGGAGCTGTTTTTT

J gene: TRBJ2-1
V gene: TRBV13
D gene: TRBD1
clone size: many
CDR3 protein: CASSLALTGFNEQFF
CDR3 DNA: TGTGCCAGCAGCTTAGCTCTGACAGGGTTCAATGAGCAGTTCTTC

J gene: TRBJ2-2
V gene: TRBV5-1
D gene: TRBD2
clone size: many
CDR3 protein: CASSLSGGDTGELFF
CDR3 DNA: TGCGCCAGCAGCTTGAGCGGGGGGGACACCGGGGAGCTGTTTTTT

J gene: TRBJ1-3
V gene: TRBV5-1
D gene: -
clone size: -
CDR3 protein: CASSEGLGKGGNTIYF
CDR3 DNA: TGCGCCAGCAGCGAGGGCTTAGGGAAAGGTGGAAACACCATATATTTT

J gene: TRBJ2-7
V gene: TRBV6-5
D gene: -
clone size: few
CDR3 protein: CASSSSWPTYEQYF
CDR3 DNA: TGTGCCAGCAGTTCCAGCTGGCCGACCTACGAGCAGTACTTC

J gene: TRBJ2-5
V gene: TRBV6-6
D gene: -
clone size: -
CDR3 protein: CASSYGGGGEAQYF
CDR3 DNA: TGTGCCAGCAGTTACGGGGGGGGCGGTGAGGCACAGTACTTC

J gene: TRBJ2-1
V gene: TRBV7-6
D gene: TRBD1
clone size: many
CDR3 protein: CASSFTGTGGNEQFF
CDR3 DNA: TGTGCCAGCAGCTTTACCGGGACAGGGGGCAATGAGCAGTTCTTC

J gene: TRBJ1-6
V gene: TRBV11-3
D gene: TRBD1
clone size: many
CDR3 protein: CASSLATGGSSPLHF
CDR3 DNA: TGTGCCAGCAGCTTAGCGACAGGGGGTAGTTCACCCCTCCACTTT

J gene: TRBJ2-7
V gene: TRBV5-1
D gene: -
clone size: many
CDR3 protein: CASRGTQYEQYF
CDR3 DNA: TGCGCCAGCAGAGGTACTCAGTACGAGCAGTACTTC

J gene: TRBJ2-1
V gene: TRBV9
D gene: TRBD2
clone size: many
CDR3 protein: CASSPGGPVNEQFF
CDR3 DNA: TGTGCCAGCAGCCCGGGGGGGCCGGTCAATGAGCAGTTCTTC

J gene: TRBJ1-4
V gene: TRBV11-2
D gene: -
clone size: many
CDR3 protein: CASNLGHGGPMEKLFF
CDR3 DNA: TGTGCCAGCAACTTAGGCCACGGGGGGCCTATGGAAAAACTGTTTTTT

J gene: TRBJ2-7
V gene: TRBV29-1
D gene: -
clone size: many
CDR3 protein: CSVEGLAYEQYF
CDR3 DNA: TGCAGCGTTGAGGGACTTGCCTACGAGCAGTACTTC

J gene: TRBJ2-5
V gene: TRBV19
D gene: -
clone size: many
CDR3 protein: CATTLSGTQYF
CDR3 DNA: TGTGCCACTACACTGTCGGGGACCCAGTACTTC

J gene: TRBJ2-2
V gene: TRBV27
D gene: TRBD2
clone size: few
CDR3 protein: CASSFLAGVTGELFF
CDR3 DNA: TGTGCCAGCAGTTTCCTAGCGGGCGTTACCGGGGAGCTGTTTTTT

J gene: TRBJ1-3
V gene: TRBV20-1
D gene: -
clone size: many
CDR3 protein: CSARGRDYSGNTIYF
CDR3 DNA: TGCAGTGCTAGAGGCCGGGACTACTCTGGAAACACCATATATTTT

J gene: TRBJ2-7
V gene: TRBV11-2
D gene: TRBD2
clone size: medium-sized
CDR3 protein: CASSRGTSGGLGEQYF
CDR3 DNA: TGTGCCAGCAGCCGTGGGACTAGCGGGGGCTTAGGAGAGCAGTACTTC

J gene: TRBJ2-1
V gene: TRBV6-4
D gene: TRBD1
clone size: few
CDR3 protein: CASSPGQGAKEQFF
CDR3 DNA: TGTGCCAGCTCCCCGGGACAGGGGGCTAAAGAGCAGTTCTTC

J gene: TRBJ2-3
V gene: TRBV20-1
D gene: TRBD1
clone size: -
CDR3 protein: CSATDRVTDTQYF
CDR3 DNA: TGCAGTGCAACGGACAGGGTGACAGATACGCAGTATTTT

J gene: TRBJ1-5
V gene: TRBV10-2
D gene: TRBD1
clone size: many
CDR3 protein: CASSLTGRNRPQHF
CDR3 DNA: TGCGCCAGCAGCCTGACAGGGCGGAATCGGCCCCAGCATTTT

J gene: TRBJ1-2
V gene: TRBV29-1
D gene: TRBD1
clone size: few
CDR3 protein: CSVVGTGNYGYTF
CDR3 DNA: TGCAGCGTTGTCGGGACAGGGAACTATGGCTACACCTTC

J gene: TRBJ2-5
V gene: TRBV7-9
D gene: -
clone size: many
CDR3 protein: CASGRLQETQYF
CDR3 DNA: TGTGCCAGCGGGCGGCTACAAGAGACCCAGTACTTC

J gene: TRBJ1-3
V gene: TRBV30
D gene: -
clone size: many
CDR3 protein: CAWFGYGNTIYF
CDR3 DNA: TGTGCCTGGTTCGGCTATGGAAACACCATATATTTT

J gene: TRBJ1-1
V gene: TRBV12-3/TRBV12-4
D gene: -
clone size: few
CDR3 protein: CASSSYLRAEAFF
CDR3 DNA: TGTGCCAGCAGTTCTTACCTCAGGGCTGAAGCTTTCTTT

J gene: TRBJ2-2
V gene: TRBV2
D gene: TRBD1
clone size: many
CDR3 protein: CASSGTGTATGELFF
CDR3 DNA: TGTGCCAGCAGTGGGACCGGGACAGCTACCGGGGAGCTGTTTTTT

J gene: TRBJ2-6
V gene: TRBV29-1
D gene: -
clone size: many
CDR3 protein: CSVRGEANVLTF
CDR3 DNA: TGCAGCGTTAGGGGGGAGGCCAACGTCCTGACTTTC